This T cell receptor (beta chain) was captured in a study of spatial heterogeneity in lung cancer. Study-wide background: For the average unique TCR and UMI combination, more than ten occurrences appeared in raw reads. Study outcomes and limitations: Follow-up blood showed ubiquitous expanded tumor TCRs less than blood at resection did.

The sample's time point: sample taken at primary tumor resection. Researchers sequenced whole RNA taken from tumor, nontumor lung or frozen PBMC without sorting. This clonotype was recorded at least ten times. The antigen remains unidentified. The CDR3 length is 12 residues. Trimming left V 1 base short and J 5 bases short, with 6 bases between. Germline V gives CDR1 SGHVS, CDR2 FQNEAQ. TCRdb analysed the 5' RACE reads with MiXCR anew, one entry per CDR3 protein. The sample includes roughly 3,200 distinct CDR3 sequences, 40% to 50% of them seen just once. The source was PBMCs, collected at surgery. The clonotype originates from a male donor with early-stage non-small cell lung cancer. The genes are TRBV7-8 and TRBJ2-7; a possible D gene is TRBD1 (5 bases). In DNA form, the CDR3 reads TGTGCCAGCAGCTTAGTCAGGGACGAGCAGTACTTC. Translating gives CASSLVRDEQYF.